The source of this TCR beta chain is a study of blood T cells in healthy people across ages. Collection of approximately 9.3 milliliters of peripheral blood was performed for each donor. They isolated at least 6.5 million PBMCs from each sample. Total RNA, at least 6 micrograms per sample, came from PBMCs. Ten or more counts support this clonotype. Antigen specificity is unknown. The germline V and J ends were trimmed by 0 bases and 11 bases, with 15 bases remaining between them. Germline V gene data show CDR1 as SGHTA and CDR2 as FQGNSA. This CDR3 is built from 14 residues. The study's findings and limits: Naive T cell percentage and TCR beta diversity correlated strongly.

A second about 7 to 11 cycle PCR used barcoded and J-beta primers. TCRdb passed the 5' RACE reads through MiXCR, listing each CDR3 protein once. Here the sample spans 700,000 to 950,000 distinct CDR3 sequences, about three fifths being singletons. Source material: blood. This chain uses TRBV7-2 with TRBJ2-3; the D gene is possibly TRBD2 (5 bases). The receptor was isolated from a man aged 30 to 45 in good health. The CDR3 DNA follows: TGTGCCAGCAGCTTAGCGCTGGATGGCGGAGGGCAGTATTTT. Translation: CASSLALDGGGQYF.